The 12 T cell receptor beta chains below come from one sample, sequenced in a study of T cell changes during pregnancy in multiple sclerosis. The data were produced by immunoSEQ multiplex PCR, yet TCRdb's version contains in-frame clones alone and is incomplete. The sample contains 45,000 to 60,000 clones, around nine tenths of which appear only once. Sequencing was performed on CD8+ T cells from peripheral blood mononuclear cells, taken before pregnancy. The receptors originated from a female donor with multiple sclerosis, enrolled in a pregnancy study.

CDR3 nucleotides: TGTGCCAGCAGCTTATGGTATTCTTCGGGGGGGAGCACAGATACGCAGTATTTT. Its translation is CASSLWYSSGGSTDTQYF. The gene calls are TRBV7-2 and TRBJ2-3, with TRBD2 matching over 8 bases. The CDR3 totals 18 residues. V was pared by 2 bases and J by 0 bases, with 10 bases of the junction left unmatched. Germline-derived CDR1 and CDR2 are SGHTA and FQGNSA.

The V and J genes are TRBV30 and TRBJ1-1; D gene ambiguous. Germline V gene lookup returns CDR1 GTSNPN and CDR2 SVGIG (reference sequence). The CDR3 is made up of 13 amino acids. Deletions cut 0 bases from V and 2 bases from J, with 7 bases between. The CDR3 spells CAWSVFVNTEAFF. Written as DNA, the CDR3 is TGTGCCTGGAGTGTATTTGTAAACACTGAAGCTTTCTTT.

The rearrangement uses TRBV4-2 and TRBJ2-1, with D perhaps TRBD2 (6 bases). Trimming cost V 3 bases and J 5 bases, with 11 bases left between them. This CDR3 has 14 residues. Germline V gene lookup returns CDR1 LGHNA and CDR2 YNFKEQ. In DNA form, the CDR3 reads TGTGCCAGCAGCCACCCCGGGACTCACAATGAGCAGTTCTTC. This translates into CASSHPGTHNEQFF.

This chain joins TRBV7-9 and TRBJ2-3, with D possibly being TRBD2 (7 bases). Looked up from germline, CDR1 is SEHNR and CDR2 is FQNEAQ (reference sequence). Trimming stripped 5 bases from V and 4 bases from J, with 16 bases between. The length of the CDR3 is 15 residues. CDR3 amino acids: CASSPQGGGPDTQYF. For the CDR3, the DNA is TGTGCCAGCAGCCCACAAGGGGGGGGCCCAGATACGCAGTATTTT.

This chain connects TRBV2 to TRBJ2-7; perhaps TRBD2 as D (5 bases). V gave up 10 bases and J gave up 0 bases, with 13 bases separating them. This CDR3 spans 13 amino acids. Germline CDR1 reads SNHLY; CDR2 reads FYNNEI. The CDR3 is CAITRPSSYEQYF. Written as DNA, the CDR3 is TGTGCCATAACTAGGCCGAGCTCCTACGAGCAGTACTTC.

Only one count was recorded for this clone. The chain has TRBV29-1 and TRBJ2-1; 11 bases align to TRBD2. Germline V CDR1 and CDR2: SQVTM, ANQGSEA. This CDR3 spans 15 amino acids. Unmatched junction bases numbered 4, after V lost 5 bases and J lost 1 base. The CDR3 DNA is TGCAGCGTTACCGGGACTAGCGGATCCTACAATGAGCAGTTCTTC. Translation: CSVTGTSGSYNEQFF.

J is TRBJ2-6 and V is TRBV19; the D is unclear. CDR3 length: 19 residues. Trimming cost V 4 bases and J 0 bases, with 19 bases left between them. The germline V gene encodes CDR1 LNHDA and CDR2 SQIVND (reference sequence). The CDR3 region has the DNA TGTGCCAGTAGTAGCCCGGAGATTATCCTTCCCTCTGGGGCCAACGTCCTGACTTTC. Its translation: CASSSPEIILPSGANVLTF.

The rearrangement uses TRBV14 and TRBJ2-7; D possibly corresponds to TRBD1 (5 bases). Germline V CDR1 and CDR2: SGHDN, FVKESK. The CDR3 spans 15 residues. V lost 0 bases and J 2 bases, leaving 11 bases between the germline ends. In nucleotides, the CDR3 is TGTGCCAGCAGCCAAGATTTCGGCAGGGCCTACGAGCAGTACTTC. Protein sequence: CASSQDFGRAYEQYF.

This clone was counted at least ten times. The rearrangement uses TRBV9 and TRBJ2-2; D is unclear. Germline V gives CDR1 SGDLS, CDR2 YYNGEE. This CDR3 region has 17 residues. Trimming stripped 1 base from V and 0 bases from J, with 13 bases between. The CDR3 loop reads CASSVNRQLANTGELFF. CDR3 bases: TGTGCCAGCAGCGTAAATAGACAACTCGCGAACACCGGGGAGCTGTTTTTT.

The chain uses TRBV18 and TRBJ1-2, with D hard to call. This CDR3 region has 13 residues. Trimming pared 3 bases from V and 8 bases from J, leaving 13 bases between. The germline gives CDR1 KGHSH, CDR2 LQKENI. CDR3 DNA: TGTGCCAGCTCACCCCTGGAGGCGCTCGGCTACACCTTC. Residues: CASSPLEALGYTF. The variable domain in full, with the rest retrieved from reference TRBV18 and TRBJ1-2, is NAGVMQNPRHLVRRRGQEARLRCSPMKGHSHVYWYRQLPEEGLKFMVYLQKENIIDESGMPKERFSAEFPKEGPSILRIQQVVRGDSAAYFCASSPLEALGYTFGSGTRLTVV.

The J gene is TRBJ2-1, the V gene TRBV6-4; D is perhaps TRBD2 (7 bases). Germline loops: CDR1 MRHNA, CDR2 SNTAGT. Trimming removed 5 bases from V and 5 bases from J, with 13 bases in between. This CDR3 is built from 14 residues. The CDR3 coding sequence is TGTGCCAGCAGTAAGGGGGGGGAAAACAATGAGCAGTTCTTC. This codes for CASSKGGENNEQFF.

V is TRBV27 and J is TRBJ1-5; D unclear. This CDR3 has 15 amino acids. V was clipped by 6 bases and J by 7 bases, with 19 bases between them. Germline assignment: CDR1 MNHEY and CDR2 SMNVEV (reference sequence). In nucleotides, the CDR3 is TGTGCCAGCAGCCTCGGTGGCCGGCCCGGGCAGCCCCAGCATTTT. This encodes CASSLGGRPGQPQHF.